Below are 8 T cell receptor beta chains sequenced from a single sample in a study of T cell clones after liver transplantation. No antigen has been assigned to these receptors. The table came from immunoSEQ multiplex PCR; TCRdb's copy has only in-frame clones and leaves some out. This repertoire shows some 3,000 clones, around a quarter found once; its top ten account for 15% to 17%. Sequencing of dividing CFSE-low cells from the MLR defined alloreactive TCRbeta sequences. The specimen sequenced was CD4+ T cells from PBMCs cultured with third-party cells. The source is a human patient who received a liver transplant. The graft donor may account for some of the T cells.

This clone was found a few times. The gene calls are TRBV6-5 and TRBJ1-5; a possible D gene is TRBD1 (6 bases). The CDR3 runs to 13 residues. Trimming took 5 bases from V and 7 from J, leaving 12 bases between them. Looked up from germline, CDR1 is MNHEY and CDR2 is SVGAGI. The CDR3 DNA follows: TGTGCCAGCAGTGTACAGGGCTGGCAGCCCCAGCATTTT. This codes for CASSVQGWQPQHF.

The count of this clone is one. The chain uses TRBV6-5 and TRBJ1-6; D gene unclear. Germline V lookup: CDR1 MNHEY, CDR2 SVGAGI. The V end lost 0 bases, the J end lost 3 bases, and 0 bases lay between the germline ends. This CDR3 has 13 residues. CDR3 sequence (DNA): TGTGCCAGCAGTTACTCCTATAATTCACCCCTCCACTTT. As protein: CASSYSYNSPLHF.

The CDR3 DNA follows: TGCGCCAGCAGCCATACAGGGATAAGGGTCGCTGAAGCTTTCTTT. Its translation: CASSHTGIRVAEAFF. The chain has TRBV4-3 and TRBJ1-1, with D tentatively TRBD1 (6 bases). The ends were cut back, 3 bases at V and 6 bases at J, with 17 bases in the middle. The CDR3 sequence is 15 residues long. Germline V gene data show CDR1 as LGHNA and CDR2 as YSLEER.

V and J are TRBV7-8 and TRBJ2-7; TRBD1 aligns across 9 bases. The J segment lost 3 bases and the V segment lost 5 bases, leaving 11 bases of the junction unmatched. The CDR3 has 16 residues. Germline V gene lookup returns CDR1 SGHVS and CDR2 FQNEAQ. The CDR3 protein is CASSLQGTGTGYEQYF. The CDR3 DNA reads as TGTGCCAGCAGCCTGCAAGGGACAGGGACAGGCTACGAGCAGTACTTC.

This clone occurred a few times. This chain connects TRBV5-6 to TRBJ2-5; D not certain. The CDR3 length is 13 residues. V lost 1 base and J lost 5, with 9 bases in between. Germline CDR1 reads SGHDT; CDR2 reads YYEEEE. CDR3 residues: CASSLYGGETQYF. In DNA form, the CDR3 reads TGTGCCAGCAGCTTGTATGGTGGGGAGACCCAGTACTTC.

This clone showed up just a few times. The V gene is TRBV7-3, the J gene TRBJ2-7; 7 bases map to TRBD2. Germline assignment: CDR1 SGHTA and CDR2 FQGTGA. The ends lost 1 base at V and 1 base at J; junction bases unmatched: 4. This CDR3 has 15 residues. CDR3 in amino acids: CASSLSREGSYEQYF. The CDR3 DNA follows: TGTGCCAGCAGCTTAAGCAGGGAGGGATCCTACGAGCAGTACTTC.

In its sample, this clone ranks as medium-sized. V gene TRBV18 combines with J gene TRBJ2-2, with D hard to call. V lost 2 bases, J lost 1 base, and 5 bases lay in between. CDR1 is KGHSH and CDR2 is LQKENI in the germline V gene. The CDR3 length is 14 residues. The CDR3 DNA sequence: TGTGCCAGCTCACCAGCGGTGAACACCGGGGAGCTGTTTTTT. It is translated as CASSPAVNTGELFF.

The DNA of the CDR3 is TGTGCCAGCTCGTCAGCAATCTCTGGAAACACCATATATTTT. Translating gives CASSSAISGNTIYF. The chain has TRBV18 and TRBJ1-3; D not certain. CDR1 is KGHSH, CDR2 LQKENI, per germline. V was clipped by 6 bases and J by 0 bases, with 9 bases between them. This CDR3 contains 14 residues. Complete variable domain (other parts from reference TRBV18 and TRBJ1-3): NAGVMQNPRHLVRRRGQEARLRCSPMKGHSHVYWYRQLPEEGLKFMVYLQKENIIDESGMPKERFSAEFPKEGPSILRIQQVVRGDSAAYFCASSSAISGNTIYFGEGSWLTVV.